The rows below give T cell receptor beta chains drawn from one sample of a study of control samples from healthy donors and cancer patients. Assay: immunoSEQ multiplex PCR; the TCRdb copy retains only in-frame clones and omits some. Of 150,000 to 200,000 clones detected, about 91% appear once; the ten largest clones hold about 5.3%. Input material: blood. The receptor set was obtained from a woman aged 30 to 39 in good health. Each CDR3 is given with its conserved first and last residue. A D gene is named only where the DNA matches it firmly. The size entry is marked missing in some rows and otherwise reads once, few, many or a size class.

-,TRBV3-1/TRBV3-2,TRBJ2-3,-,TGTGCCAGCAGCCGAAGGGGGGCCGATACGCAGTATTTT,CASSRRGADTQYF
-,TRBV19,TRBJ2-7,few,TGTGCCAGTAGTATCACCGGCGCGTCCTACGAGCAGTACTTC,CASSITGASYEQYF
-,TRBV27,TRBJ1-1,-,TGTGCCAGCAGTTTCCGAGACTCGAACACTGAAGCTTTCTTT,CASSFRDSNTEAFF
-,TRBV5-1,TRBJ1-3,-,TGCGCCAGCAGCCCCCAACCGGGACGGACCTCTGGAAACACCATATATTTT,CASSPQPGRTSGNTIYF
TRBD2,TRBV28,TRBJ2-1,-,TGTGCCAGCAGTTGGGGACTAGCGGGATCAAACAATGAGCAGTTCTTC,CASSWGLAGSNNEQFF
TRBD2,TRBV19,TRBJ2-2,once,TGTGCCAGTACCGCCCCTAGCGGGGGGACCGGGGAGCTGTTTTTT,CASTAPSGGTGELFF
-,TRBV19,TRBJ2-1,-,TGTGCCAGTAGATCGGATATAGTGGGAGGTGGCTACAATGAGCAGTTCTTC,CASRSDIVGGGYNEQFF
TRBD1,TRBV5-1,TRBJ2-2,few,TGCGCCAGCAGCTTGGCGCGGGACAGGGGGCGCGGGGAGCTGTTTTTT,CASSLARDRGRGELFF
-,TRBV2,TRBJ1-2,few,TGTGCCAGCAGTCAGGACCTTAACTATGGCTACACCTTC,CASSQDLNYGYTF
-,TRBV18,TRBJ1-2,-,TGTGCCAGCTCACTCGATACTCAGGGGAGTGGCTACACCTTC,CASSLDTQGSGYTF
TRBD1,TRBV28,TRBJ1-5,-,TGTGCCAGCTCACAACTAAGGGGGCGAGCGAATCAGCCCCAGCATTTT,CASSQLRGRANQPQHF
-,TRBV6-4,TRBJ2-1,-,TGTGCCAGCAGTGAAAAAGACAGGAATGAGCAGTTCTTC,CASSEKDRNEQFF
-,TRBV30,TRBJ2-4,-,TGTGCCTGGAGCCCCGTGGCTCTAGCGATCGGATCAAACATTCAGTACTTC,CAWSPVALAIGSNIQYF
-,TRBV6-5,TRBJ2-7,-,TGTGCCAGCAGTCCTGGCGAGCGGGCTCACCCTCAGTACTTC,CASSPGERAHPQYF
-,TRBV7-2,TRBJ1-2,-,TGTGCCAGCAGCTTCGGCAGGGAAGGGGGCTACACCTTC,CASSFGREGGYTF
TRBD1,TRBV6-5,TRBJ1-4,-,TGTGCCAGCAGTTGGGGGACAGGGTCAAGAAGTGAAAAACTGTTTTTT,CASSWGTGSRSEKLFF
TRBD2,TRBV4-1,TRBJ2-5,few,TGCGCCAGCAGCCAAGAGGTGCCGGGACTAGCGGTTCACCGGCTAAGTCGGGAGACCCAGTACTTC,CASSQEVPGLAVHRLSRETQYF
TRBD1,TRBV4-1,TRBJ1-2,-,TGCGCCAGCAGCCAAGGAGCCGGGACAGCCTATGGCTACACCTTC,CASSQGAGTAYGYTF
-,TRBV9,TRBJ1-5,-,TGTGCCAGCAGCCCAATGGGTAATCAGCCCCAGCATTTT,CASSPMGNQPQHF
-,TRBV5-5,TRBJ1-2,-,TGTGCCAGCAGCTTGCTTCAGAATAACTATGGCTACACCTTC,CASSLLQNNYGYTF
-,TRBV6-5,TRBJ2-7,-,TGTGCCAGCAGGGGGGCCGAGGGCCTCAGCGAGCAGTACTTC,CASRGAEGLSEQYF
-,TRBV7-9,TRBJ1-1,-,TGTGCCAGCAGCCCAACAGGCCCCCCTGAAGCTTTCTTT,CASSPTGPPEAFF
TRBD2,TRBV18,TRBJ2-1,once,TGTGCCAGCTCAGGGACTAGCGGACACAATGAGCAGTTCTTC,CASSGTSGHNEQFF
-,TRBV6-1,TRBJ1-5,-,TGTGCCAGCAGTGAACTGGCAGCACCTAGCAATCAGCCCCAGCATTTT,CASSELAAPSNQPQHF
-,TRBV27,TRBJ2-5,-,TGTGCCAGCAGTTTATCCCCGCGGGGTTCCCAGTACTTC,CASSLSPRGSQYF
TRBD2,TRBV6-5,TRBJ2-1,-,TGTGCCAGCAGTTACTCGGCTAGCGGGGCCAACAATGAGCAGTTCTTC,CASSYSASGANNEQFF
TRBD1,TRBV5-4,TRBJ1-6,-,TGTGCCAGCAGCCTACAGGGGGCGAGTTCACCCCTCCACTTT,CASSLQGASSPLHF
-,TRBV28,TRBJ2-1,-,TGTGCCAGCAGTCCCCCGGGGGCCTTTGGGGATGAGCAGTTCTTC,CASSPPGAFGDEQFF
TRBD2,TRBV28,TRBJ2-5,-,TGTGCCAGCAGTTTCGGGGAACTAGCGGGAACCACCTCCCAAGAGACCCAGTACTTC,CASSFGELAGTTSQETQYF
-,TRBV27,TRBJ1-2,few,TGTGCCAGCAGTTTACTGGGAGGGACGGGGGGCTACACCTTC,CASSLLGGTGGYTF
TRBD2,TRBV11-3,TRBJ2-2,-,TGTGCCAGCAGCTCCGATAGCGGGAGGCCAAACACCGGGGAGCTGTTTTTT,CASSSDSGRPNTGELFF
TRBD2,TRBV27,TRBJ2-1,few,TGTGCCAGCAGCCGCCCCCTAGCGGGAGCCAATGAGCAGTTCTTC,CASSRPLAGANEQFF
TRBD1,TRBV2,TRBJ1-1,once,TGTGCCAGCAAGGTGACAGGGGGCTCTGAAGCTTTCTTT,CASKVTGGSEAFF
-,TRBV24-1,TRBJ2-1,-,TGTGCCACCAGTGCCGGGGGAAATGAGCAGTTCTTC,CATSAGGNEQFF
TRBD1,TRBV7-9,TRBJ1-2,-,TGTGCCAGCAGCTTAGGGTATGGGGGACAGGAGTATGGCTACACCTTC,CASSLGYGGQEYGYTF
TRBD2,TRBV6-5,TRBJ2-4,-,TGTGCCAGCAGTTCGACTAGCGTGGAAAACATTCAGTACTTC,CASSSTSVENIQYF
-,TRBV2,TRBJ2-2,-,TGTGCCAGCACGACATGGAACACCGGGGAGCTGTTTTTT,CASTTWNTGELFF
TRBD1,TRBV24-1,TRBJ1-2,-,TGTGCCACCAGTGATACCGGGACAGGCTATGGCTACACCTTC,CATSDTGTGYGYTF
-,TRBV19,TRBJ1-5,-,TGTGCCAGTAGCCTCCTAAGCAGGATGATGTCGGGGCCCCAGCATTTT,CASSLLSRMMSGPQHF
TRBD1,TRBV3-1/TRBV3-2,TRBJ2-1,-,TGTGCCAGCAGCGAGACAGGGATCAATGAGCAGTTCTTC,CASSETGINEQFF